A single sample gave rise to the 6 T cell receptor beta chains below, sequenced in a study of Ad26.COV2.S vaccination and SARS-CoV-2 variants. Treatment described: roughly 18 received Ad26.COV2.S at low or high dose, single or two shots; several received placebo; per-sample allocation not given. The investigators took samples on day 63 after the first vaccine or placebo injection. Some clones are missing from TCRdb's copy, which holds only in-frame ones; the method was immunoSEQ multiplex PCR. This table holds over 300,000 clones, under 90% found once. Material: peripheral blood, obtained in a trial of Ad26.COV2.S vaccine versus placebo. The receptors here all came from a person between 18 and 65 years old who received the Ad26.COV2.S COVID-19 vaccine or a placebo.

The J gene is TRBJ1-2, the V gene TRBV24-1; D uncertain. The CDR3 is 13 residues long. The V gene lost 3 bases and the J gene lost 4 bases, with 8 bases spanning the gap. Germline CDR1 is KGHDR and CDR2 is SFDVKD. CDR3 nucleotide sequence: TGTGCCACCAGTGATGGGTCTAGCTATGGCTACACCTTC. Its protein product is CATSDGSSYGYTF.

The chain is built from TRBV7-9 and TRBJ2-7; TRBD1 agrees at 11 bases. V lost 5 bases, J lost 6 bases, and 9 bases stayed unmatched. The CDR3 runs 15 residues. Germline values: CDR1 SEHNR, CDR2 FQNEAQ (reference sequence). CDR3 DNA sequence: TGTGCCAGCAGCCCGTGGACAGGGGGCGCCTCCGAGCAGTACTTC. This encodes CASSPWTGGASEQYF.

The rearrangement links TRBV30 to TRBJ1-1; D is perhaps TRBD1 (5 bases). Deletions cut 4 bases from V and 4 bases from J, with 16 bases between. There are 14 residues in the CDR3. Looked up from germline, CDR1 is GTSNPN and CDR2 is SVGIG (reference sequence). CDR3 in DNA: TGTGCCTGGACCCGCGGGACCCGGGCCACTGAAGCTTTCTTT. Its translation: CAWTRGTRATEAFF.

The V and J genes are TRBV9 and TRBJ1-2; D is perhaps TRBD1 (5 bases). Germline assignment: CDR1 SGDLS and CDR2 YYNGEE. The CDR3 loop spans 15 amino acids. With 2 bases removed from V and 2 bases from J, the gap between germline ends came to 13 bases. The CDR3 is CASSVGGILNYGYTF. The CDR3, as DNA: TGTGCCAGCAGCGTGGGGGGGATCCTGAACTATGGCTACACCTTC.

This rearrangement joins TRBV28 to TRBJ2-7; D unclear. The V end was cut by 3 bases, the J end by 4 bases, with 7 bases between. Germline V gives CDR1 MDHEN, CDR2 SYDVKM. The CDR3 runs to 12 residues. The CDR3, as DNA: TGTGCCAGCAGTTTCATGGGTTACGAGCAGTACTTC. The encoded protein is CASSFMGYEQYF. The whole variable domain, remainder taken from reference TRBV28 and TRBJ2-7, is DVKVTQSSRYLVKRTGEKVFLECVQDMDHENMFWYRQDPGLGLRLIYFSYDVKMKEKGDIPEGYSVSREKKERFSLILESASTNQTSMYLCASSFMGYEQYFGPGTRLTVT.

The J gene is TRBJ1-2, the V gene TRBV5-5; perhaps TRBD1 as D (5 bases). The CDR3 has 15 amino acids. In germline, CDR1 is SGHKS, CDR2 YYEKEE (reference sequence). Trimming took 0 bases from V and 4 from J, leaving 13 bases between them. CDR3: CASSLARGLGYGYTF. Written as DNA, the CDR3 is TGTGCCAGCAGCTTGGCTAGGGGTCTAGGCTATGGCTACACCTTC.